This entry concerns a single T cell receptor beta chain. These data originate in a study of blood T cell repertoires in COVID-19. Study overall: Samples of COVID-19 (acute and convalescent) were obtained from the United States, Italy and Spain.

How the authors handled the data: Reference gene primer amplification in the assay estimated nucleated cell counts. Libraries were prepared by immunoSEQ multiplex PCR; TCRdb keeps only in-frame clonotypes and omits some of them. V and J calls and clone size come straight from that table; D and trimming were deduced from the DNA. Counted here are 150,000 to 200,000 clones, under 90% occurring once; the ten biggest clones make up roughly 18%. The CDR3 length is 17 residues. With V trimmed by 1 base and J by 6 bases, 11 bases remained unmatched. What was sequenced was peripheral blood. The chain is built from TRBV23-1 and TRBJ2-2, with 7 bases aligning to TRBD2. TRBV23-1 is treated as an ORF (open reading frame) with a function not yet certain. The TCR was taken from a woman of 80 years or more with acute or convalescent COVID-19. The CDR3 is CASSQFGEGGPPGELFF. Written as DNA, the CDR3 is TGCGCCAGCAGTCAATTCGGAGAGGGAGGGCCTCCCGGGGAGCTGTTTTTT.